This TCR beta chain emerged from a study of a mutant IDH1 vaccine in newly diagnosed glioma. Study-wide background: Vaccination was launched 4-6 weeks after radiotherapy alone, or with temozolomide cycles.

Of note for this clone: Its target is not known.

Trimming took off 0 bases at V and 3 bases at J, with 15 bases between the two ends. The CDR3 sequence is 17 residues long. Germline lookup yields CDR1 MGHRA and CDR2 YSYEKL. Assay: immunoSEQ multiplex PCR; the TCRdb copy retains only in-frame clones and omits some. The sample lists about 25,000 clones, about 80% occurring once. As for time point: week 11, during vaccination. The investigators gave 300 ug of mutant IDH1 20-mer peptide in each vaccine dose, together with topical imiquimod. This receptor was identified in a young woman with glioma. Sequencing was performed on PBMCs, taken from a glioma patient whose treatment included an IDH1 peptide vaccine. V gene TRBV4-1 combines with J gene TRBJ2-4; no firm D call. CDR3 loop: CASSQDNEVIGKNIQYF. CDR3 sequence (DNA): TGCGCCAGCAGCCAAGATAACGAGGTAATTGGCAAAAACATTCAGTACTTC.